Each of the 12 T cell receptor beta chains below was sequenced from the same sample in a study of cytomegalovirus exposure and HLA in healthy donors. Profiled with immunoSEQ multiplex PCR; TCRdb holds only in-frame clones, not every one. The sample consists of 150,000 or so clones, approximately 90% of them appearing once. Sequencing was carried out using PBMCs. The receptors were sampled from a woman between 25 and 40 years old in good health and CMV-seropositive.

V usage is TRBV11-2 and J usage is TRBJ2-5; D uncertain. The CDR3 is made up of 15 amino acids. V shed 0 bases and J shed 3 bases, with 11 bases lying between them. Per germline, CDR1 SGHAT and CDR2 FQNNGV. In DNA, the CDR3 is TGTGCCAGCAGCTTAGATCCGGCTAGTAAAGAGACCCAGTACTTC. It specifies CASSLDPASKETQYF.

The chain couples TRBV27 to TRBJ1-5; 7 nucleotides agree with TRBD1. CDR3 length: 16 residues. CDR1 and CDR2 (germline): MNHEY, SMNVEV (reference sequence). J lost 4 bases, V lost 0 bases, and 6 bases had no gene match. In nucleotides, the CDR3 is TGTGCCAGCAGTTTATCGGGCAGGGGGTTAAATCAGCCCCAGCATTTT. It specifies CASSLSGRGLNQPQHF.

CDR3 amino acids: CASSPGQPAYEQYF. The CDR3 coding sequence is TGCGCCAGCAGCCCGGGACAGCCAGCCTACGAGCAGTACTTC. The chain uses TRBV5-1 and TRBJ2-5, with 7 bases matching TRBD1. The DNA end is a closer match to TRBJ2-7, so the J assignment may be wrong. From germline, CDR1 is SGHRS and CDR2 YFSETQ. The CDR3 is 14 residues long.

The V and J genes are TRBV18 and TRBJ1-1, with 8 bases aligning to TRBD1. This CDR3 is built from 14 residues. Germline values: CDR1 KGHSH, CDR2 LQKENI. V lost 4 bases to trimming and J lost 5 bases; unmatched junction nucleotides: 6. The CDR3: CASSRGQAATEAFF. The CDR3 nucleotides are TGTGCCAGCTCACGGGGACAGGCTGCTACTGAAGCTTTCTTT. The whole variable domain, remainder taken from reference TRBV18 and TRBJ1-1, is NAGVMQNPRHLVRRRGQEARLRCSPMKGHSHVYWYRQLPEEGLKFMVYLQKENIIDESGMPKERFSAEFPKEGPSILRIQQVVRGDSAAYFCASSRGQAATEAFFGQGTRLTVV.

This clone has just one count. The rearrangement joins TRBV28 to TRBJ2-4; D is perhaps TRBD2 (5 bases). CDR3 size: 15 residues. Trimming shortened V by 3 bases and J by 1 base, and 10 bases separated the two germline ends. CDR1 and CDR2 (germline): MDHEN, SYDVKM. CDR3 DNA sequence: TGTGCCAGCAGTTTTCTAGCCGGGGCCAAAAACATTCAGTACTTC. This encodes CASSFLAGAKNIQYF.

The chain carries TRBV4-1 and TRBJ2-5; no firm D call. Trimming left V 1 base short and J 2 bases short, with 5 bases between. This CDR3 contains 13 residues. CDR1 is MGHRA and CDR2 is YSYEKL in the germline V gene. The CDR3 DNA sequence: TGCGCCAGCAGCCAAGTTTTACAAGAGACCCAGTACTTC. Its protein is CASSQVLQETQYF.

The chain carries TRBV5-6 and TRBJ1-2; TRBD1 might be the D (6 bases). CDR3 length: 14 residues. V was cut by 3 bases and J by 4 bases, with 13 bases left in between. Germline loops: CDR1 SGHDT, CDR2 YYEEEE. CDR3 nucleotides: TGTGCCAGCAGCTACTGGACAGCTTTCTATGGCTACACCTTC. It yields the protein CASSYWTAFYGYTF.

The rearrangement uses TRBV2 and TRBJ2-7; 9 nucleotides match TRBD1. With 5 bases clipped from V and 10 bases from J, the junction kept 12 bases outside the gene matches. The germline V gene has CDR1 SNHLY and CDR2 FYNNEI. CDR3 length: 14 amino acids. The CDR3 region is CASSLPTGGTYQYF. In DNA, the CDR3 is TGTGCCAGCAGTCTACCGACAGGGGGGACGTACCAGTACTTC.

The chain is built from TRBV15 and TRBJ2-3; maybe TRBD2 (6 bases). V lost 2 bases and J 4 bases, leaving 10 bases between the germline ends. CDR1 LNHNV and CDR2 YYDKDF come from the germline V gene (reference sequence). CDR3 size: 14 residues. The CDR3 DNA reads as TGTGCCACCAGCAGACCGGGGGACGCAGATACGCAGTATTTT. Protein sequence: CATSRPGDADTQYF.

J is TRBJ1-1 and V is TRBV5-1; D perhaps matches TRBD1 (6 bases). Deletions cut 6 bases from V and 4 bases from J, with 16 bases between. Germline CDR1 reads SGHRS; CDR2 reads YFSETQ. The CDR3 runs 14 residues. Here the CDR3 DNA reads TGCGCCAGCACCCTGACAGGCGGCCGCACTGAAGCTTTCTTT. Translating gives CASTLTGGRTEAFF.

This rearrangement joins TRBV27 to TRBJ2-7, with 7 bases aligning to TRBD1. The CDR3 covers 15 residues. CDR1 is MNHEY, CDR2 SMNVEV, per germline (reference sequence). The ends lost 0 bases at V and 4 bases at J; junction bases unmatched: 6. The CDR3 reads CASSLSASRGYEQYF. CDR3 nucleotide sequence: TGTGCCAGCAGTTTATCGGCGTCCAGGGGGTACGAGCAGTACTTC.

The rearrangement joins TRBV27 to TRBJ1-1; TRBD1 agrees at 8 bases. Germline trimming cut 6 bases from V and 6 bases from J; bases unmatched to any gene: 9. Germline V gene sequence: CDR1 MNHEY, CDR2 SMNVEV (reference sequence). This CDR3 contains 14 residues. As DNA, the CDR3 is TGTGCCAGCAGCCCGGGACAGGTCCTTTCTGAAGCTTTCTTT. This translates into CASSPGQVLSEAFF.